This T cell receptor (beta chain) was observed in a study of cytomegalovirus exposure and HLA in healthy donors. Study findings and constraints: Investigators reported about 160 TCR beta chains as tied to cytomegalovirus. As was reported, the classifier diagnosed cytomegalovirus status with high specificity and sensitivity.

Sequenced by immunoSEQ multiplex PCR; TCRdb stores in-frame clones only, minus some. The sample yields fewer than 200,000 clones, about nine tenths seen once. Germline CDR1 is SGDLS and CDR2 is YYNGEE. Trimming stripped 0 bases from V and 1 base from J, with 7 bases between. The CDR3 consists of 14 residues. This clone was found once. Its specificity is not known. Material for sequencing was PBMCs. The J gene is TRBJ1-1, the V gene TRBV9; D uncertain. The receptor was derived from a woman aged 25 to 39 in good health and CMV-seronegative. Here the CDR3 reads CASSVDLGNTEAFF. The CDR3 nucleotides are TGTGCCAGCAGCGTAGATCTGGGGAACACTGAAGCTTTCTTT.